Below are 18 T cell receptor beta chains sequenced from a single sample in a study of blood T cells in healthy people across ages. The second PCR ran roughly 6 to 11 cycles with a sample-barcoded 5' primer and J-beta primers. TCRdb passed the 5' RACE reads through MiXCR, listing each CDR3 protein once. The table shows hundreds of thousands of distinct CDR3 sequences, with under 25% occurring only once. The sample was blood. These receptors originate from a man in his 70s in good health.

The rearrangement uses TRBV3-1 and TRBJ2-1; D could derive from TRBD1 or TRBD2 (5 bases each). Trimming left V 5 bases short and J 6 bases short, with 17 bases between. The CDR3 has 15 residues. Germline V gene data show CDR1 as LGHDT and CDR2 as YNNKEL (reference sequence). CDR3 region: CASSDQPGPPNEQFF. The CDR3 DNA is TGTGCCAGCAGCGATCAGCCGGGACCACCCAATGAGCAGTTCTTC.

The CDR3 region has the DNA TGTGCCACCAGCAGGGAGGGACAGTCCCACAATGAGCAGTTCTTC. This translates into CATSREGQSHNEQFF. J is TRBJ2-1 and V is TRBV15; D possibly corresponds to TRBD1 (7 bases). The germline gives CDR1 LNHNV, CDR2 YYDKDF (reference sequence). The V end was cut by 3 bases, the J end by 5 bases, with 14 bases between. CDR3 length: 15 amino acids.

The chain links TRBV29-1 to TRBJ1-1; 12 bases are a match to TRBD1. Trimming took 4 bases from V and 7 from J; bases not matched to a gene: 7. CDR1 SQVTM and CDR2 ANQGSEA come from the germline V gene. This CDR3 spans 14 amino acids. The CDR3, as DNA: TGCAGCGTTGTCCGGGACAGGGGGCTCAGTGAAGCTTTCTTT. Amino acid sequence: CSVVRDRGLSEAFF. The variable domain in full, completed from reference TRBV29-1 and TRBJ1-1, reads SAVISQKPSRDICQRGTSLTIQCQVDSQVTMMFWYRQQPGQSLTLIATANQGSEATYESGFVIDKFPISRPNLTFSTLTVSNMSPEDSSIYLCSVVRDRGLSEAFFGQGTRLTVV.

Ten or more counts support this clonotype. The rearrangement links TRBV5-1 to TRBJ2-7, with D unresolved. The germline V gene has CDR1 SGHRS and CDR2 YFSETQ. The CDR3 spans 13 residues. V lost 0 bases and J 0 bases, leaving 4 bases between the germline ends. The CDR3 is CASSLESSYEQYF. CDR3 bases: TGCGCCAGCAGCTTGGAGAGCTCCTACGAGCAGTACTTC.

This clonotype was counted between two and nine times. CDR3 loop: CSARDGQGNYNEQFF. CDR3 DNA sequence: TGCAGTGCTAGGGACGGACAGGGCAACTACAATGAGCAGTTCTTC. This rearrangement joins TRBV20-1 to TRBJ2-1; 8 bases agree with TRBD1. The CDR3 loop spans 15 amino acids. J was trimmed by 3 bases and V by 3 bases; bases with no gene match: 7. Germline V lookup: CDR1 DFQATT, CDR2 SNEGSKA (reference sequence).

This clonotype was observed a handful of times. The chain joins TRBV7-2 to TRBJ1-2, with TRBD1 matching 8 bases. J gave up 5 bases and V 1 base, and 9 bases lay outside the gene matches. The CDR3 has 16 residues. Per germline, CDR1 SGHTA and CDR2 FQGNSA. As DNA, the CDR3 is TGTGCCAGCAGCTTAGATCCCCAGGGGGCGAGATATGGCTACACCTTC. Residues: CASSLDPQGARYGYTF.

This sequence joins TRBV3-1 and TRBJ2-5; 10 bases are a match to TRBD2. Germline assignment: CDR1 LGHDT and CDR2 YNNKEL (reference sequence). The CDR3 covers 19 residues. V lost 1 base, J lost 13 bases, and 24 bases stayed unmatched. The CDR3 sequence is CASSQVDSGRSGGPPEWYF. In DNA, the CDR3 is TGTGCCAGCAGCCAAGTTGATAGCGGGAGGTCCGGAGGGCCACCGGAGTGGTACTTC.

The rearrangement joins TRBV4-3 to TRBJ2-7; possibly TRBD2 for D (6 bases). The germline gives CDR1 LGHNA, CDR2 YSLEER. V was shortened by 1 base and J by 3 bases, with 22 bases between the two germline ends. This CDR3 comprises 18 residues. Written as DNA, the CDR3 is TGCGCCAGCAGCCAAGTCAGATTGCGGGACGAGTCAAACTACGAGCAGTACTTC. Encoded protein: CASSQVRLRDESNYEQYF.

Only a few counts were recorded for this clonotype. CDR3 sequence: CSASSLSYEQYF. The CDR3 DNA is TGCAGTGCTAGTTCCCTTAGCTACGAGCAGTACTTC. The chain has TRBV20-1 and TRBJ2-7; D is unresolved. The V gene lost 3 bases and the J gene lost 3 bases, with 9 bases spanning the gap. The CDR3 is 12 residues long. Germline CDR1 and CDR2: DFQATT and SNEGSKA (reference sequence).

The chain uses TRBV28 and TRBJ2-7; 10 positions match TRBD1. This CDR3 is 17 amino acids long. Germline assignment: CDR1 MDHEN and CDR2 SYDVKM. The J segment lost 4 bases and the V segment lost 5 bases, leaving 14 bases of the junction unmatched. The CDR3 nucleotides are TGTGCCAGCAGTCCCGTGATCCCGGGACAGGGGAATTACGAGCAGTACTTC. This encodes CASSPVIPGQGNYEQYF. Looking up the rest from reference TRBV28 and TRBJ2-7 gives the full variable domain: DVKVTQSSRYLVKRTGEKVFLECVQDMDHENMFWYRQDPGLGLRLIYFSYDVKMKEKGDIPEGYSVSREKKERFSLILESASTNQTSMYLCASSPVIPGQGNYEQYFGPGTRLTVT.

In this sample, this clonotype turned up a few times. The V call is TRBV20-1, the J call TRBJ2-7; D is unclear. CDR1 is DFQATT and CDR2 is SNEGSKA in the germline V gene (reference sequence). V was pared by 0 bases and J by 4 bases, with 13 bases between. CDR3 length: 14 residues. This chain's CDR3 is CSAREFETSYEQYF. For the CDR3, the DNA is TGCAGTGCTAGAGAATTTGAGACTTCTTACGAGCAGTACTTC.

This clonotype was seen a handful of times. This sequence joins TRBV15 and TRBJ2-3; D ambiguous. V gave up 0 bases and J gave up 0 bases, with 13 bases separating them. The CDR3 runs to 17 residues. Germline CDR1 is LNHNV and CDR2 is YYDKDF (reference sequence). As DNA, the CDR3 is TGTGCCACCAGCAGAGATCAGGCTAGTCCTAGCACAGATACGCAGTATTTT. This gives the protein CATSRDQASPSTDTQYF.

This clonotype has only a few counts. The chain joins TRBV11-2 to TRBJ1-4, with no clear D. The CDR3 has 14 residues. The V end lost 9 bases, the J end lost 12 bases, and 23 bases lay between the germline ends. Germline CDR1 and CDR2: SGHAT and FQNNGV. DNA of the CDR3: TGTGCCAGACAAGCCGGGGAGCGCGTCGCGGAACTGTTTTTT. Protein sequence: CARQAGERVAELFF.

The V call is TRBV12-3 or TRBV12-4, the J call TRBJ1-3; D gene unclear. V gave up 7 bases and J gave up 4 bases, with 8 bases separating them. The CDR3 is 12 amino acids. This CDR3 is CASTDDGNTIYF. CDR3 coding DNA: TGTGCCAGCACTGATGACGGAAACACCATATATTTT.

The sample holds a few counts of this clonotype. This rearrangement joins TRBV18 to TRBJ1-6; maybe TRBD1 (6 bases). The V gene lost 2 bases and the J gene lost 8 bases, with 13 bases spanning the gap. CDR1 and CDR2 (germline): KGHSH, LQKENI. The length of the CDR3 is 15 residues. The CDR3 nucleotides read TGTGCCAGCTCACCAGGACAGAGACTTGATTCACCCCTCCACTTT. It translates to CASSPGQRLDSPLHF.

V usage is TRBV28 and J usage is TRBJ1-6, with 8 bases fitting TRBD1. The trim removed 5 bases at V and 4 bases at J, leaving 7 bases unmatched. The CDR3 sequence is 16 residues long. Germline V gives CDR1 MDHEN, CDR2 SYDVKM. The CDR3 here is CASSPPGTGYNSPLHF. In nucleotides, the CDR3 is TGTGCCAGCAGTCCCCCAGGGACAGGATATAATTCACCCCTCCACTTT.

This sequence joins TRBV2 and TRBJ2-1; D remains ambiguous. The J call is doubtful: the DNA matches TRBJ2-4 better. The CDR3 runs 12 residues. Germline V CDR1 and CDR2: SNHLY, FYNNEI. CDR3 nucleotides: TGTGCCAGCAGTGAAGCGTGGGACATTCAGTACTTC. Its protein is CASSEAWDIQYF.

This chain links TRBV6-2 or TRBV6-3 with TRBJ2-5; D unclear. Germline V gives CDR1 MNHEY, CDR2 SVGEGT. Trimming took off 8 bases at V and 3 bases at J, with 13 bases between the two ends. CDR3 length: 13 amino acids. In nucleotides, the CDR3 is TGTGCCAGCCACGATTTCTCAGAAGAGACCCAGTACTTC. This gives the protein CASHDFSEETQYF.